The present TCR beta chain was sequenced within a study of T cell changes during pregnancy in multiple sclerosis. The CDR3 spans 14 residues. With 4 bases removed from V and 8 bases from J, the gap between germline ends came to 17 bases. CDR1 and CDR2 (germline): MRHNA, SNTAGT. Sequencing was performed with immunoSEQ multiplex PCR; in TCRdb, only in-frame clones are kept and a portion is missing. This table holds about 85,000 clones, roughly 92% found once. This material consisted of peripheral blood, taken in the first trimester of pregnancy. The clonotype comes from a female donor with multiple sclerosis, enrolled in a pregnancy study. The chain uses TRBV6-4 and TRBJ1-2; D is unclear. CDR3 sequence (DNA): TGTGCCAGCAGTGTTAACAAAACCACGTGGGGCTACACCTTC. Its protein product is CASSVNKTTWGYTF.